The clone carrying this T cell receptor (beta chain) appeared once. This sample's time point: baseline pretreatment blood. Specified treatment: 15 Gy SBRT to primary tumor, nephrectomy 4 weeks later. The data derive from a study of radiation and T cells in renal cell carcinoma. Clones were read by immunoSEQ multiplex PCR, and TCRdb kept only the in-frame ones, dropping some. The sample shows 150,000 or so clones, less than 90% of them seen only once. The germline V and J ends were trimmed by 1 base and 9 bases, with 5 bases remaining between them. CDR1 SGDLS and CDR2 YYNGEE come from the germline V gene. CDR3 length equals 11 residues.

This clonotype was sampled from a woman aged 45-60 years with renal cell carcinoma. The starting material was blood, obtained from a patient whose treatment included radiotherapy and nephrectomy. The chain recombines TRBV9 with TRBJ2-1; the D is unclear. CDR3 in amino acids: CASSVRVEQFF. For the CDR3, the DNA is TGTGCCAGCAGCGTAAGGGTTGAGCAGTTCTTC.